Following are 24 T cell receptor beta chains from one sample sequenced in a study of cytomegalovirus exposure and HLA in healthy donors. PCR employed 60 Vbeta and 13 Jbeta primers. The repertoire was sequenced with immunoSEQ multiplex PCR; TCRdb's copy has only in-frame clones and lacks some. The sample consists of some 200,000 clones, less than 85% of them appearing once. Sequenced material: PBMCs. The source is a young man in good health and CMV-seronegative.

The chain couples TRBV13 to TRBJ1-2; 9 bases are shared with TRBD1. The CDR3 contains 13 residues. The ends lost 5 bases at V and 7 bases at J; junction bases unmatched: 5. Germline V gene sequence: CDR1 PRHDT, CDR2 FYEKMQ (reference sequence). The CDR3 sequence is CASSLRQGGGYTF. The CDR3, as DNA: TGTGCCAGCAGCCTTAGACAGGGGGGTGGCTACACCTTC.

V and J are TRBV5-1 and TRBJ2-3; 7 bases are a match to TRBD2. The V segment lost 0 bases and the J segment 4 bases; nucleotides outside the gene matches: 8. The CDR3 extends over 16 amino acids. CDR1 is SGHRS, CDR2 YFSETQ, per germline. For the CDR3, the DNA is TGCGCCAGCAGCTTGGGATTCGCGGGAGTGGCAGATACGCAGTATTTT. Residues: CASSLGFAGVADTQYF. The whole variable domain, filled in from reference TRBV5-1 and TRBJ2-3, reads KAGVTQTPRYLIKTRGQQVTLSCSPISGHRSVSWYQQTPGQGLQFLFEYFSETQRNKGNFPGRFSGRQFSNSRSEMNVSTLELGDSALYLCASSLGFAGVADTQYFGPGTRLTVL.

The chain recombines TRBV25-1 with TRBJ2-1, with TRBD2 matching over 10 bases. Germline V lookup: CDR1 MGHDK, CDR2 SYGVNS. There are 16 residues in the CDR3. Germline trimming cut 3 bases from V and 5 bases from J; bases unmatched to any gene: 7. The CDR3 DNA is TGTGCCAGCAGTGACCCCCGGACTAGCGGAGACAATGAGCAGTTCTTC. Its translation is CASSDPRTSGDNEQFF.

Here the CDR3 DNA reads TGCAGTGCTAGGGGGGACAGTGAAGCTTTCTTT. This codes for CSARGDSEAFF. The rearrangement joins TRBV20-1 to TRBJ1-1; TRBD1 agrees at 7 bases. CDR1 and CDR2 (germline): DFQATT, SNEGSKA (reference sequence). This CDR3 is built from 11 residues. Unmatched junction bases numbered 2, after V lost 3 bases and J lost 7 bases.

The genes are TRBV29-1 and TRBJ1-3; D is ambiguous. Trimming left V 0 bases short and J 7 bases short, with 7 bases between. Germline CDR1 is SQVTM and CDR2 is ANQGSEA. This CDR3 region has 12 residues. The CDR3 here is CSVEDLENTIYF. In DNA form, the CDR3 reads TGCAGCGTTGAAGATTTAGAGAACACCATATATTTT.

The chain recombines TRBV30 with TRBJ2-1, with 8 bases matching TRBD1. The V gene's germline CDR1 is GTSNPN and CDR2 SVGIG (reference sequence). Unmatched junction bases numbered 18, after V lost 2 bases and J lost 0 bases. The CDR3 length is 20 residues. CDR3 sequence: CAWSSSGGRGLKSSYNEQFF. In DNA form, the CDR3 reads TGTGCCTGGAGTTCCTCAGGCGGCAGGGGGCTCAAAAGCTCCTACAATGAGCAGTTCTTC.

The V gene is TRBV11-2, the J gene TRBJ2-1; 10 bases match TRBD2. Trimming cost V 1 base and J 0 bases; bases outside gene matches: 0. Germline CDR1 SGHAT, CDR2 FQNNGV. The CDR3 loop spans 16 amino acids. CDR3 loop: CASSLGLAGSYNEQFF. The CDR3 DNA follows: TGTGCCAGCAGCTTAGGACTAGCGGGCTCCTACAATGAGCAGTTCTTC.

This clone has a handful of counts. V and J are TRBV28 and TRBJ2-7; D perhaps matches TRBD1 (5 bases). The CDR3 covers 13 residues. Germline CDR1 MDHEN, CDR2 SYDVKM. The ends were cut back, 5 bases at V and 2 bases at J, with 10 bases in the middle. The CDR3 sequence is CASSPTATYEQYF. The CDR3 region has the DNA TGTGCCAGCAGTCCGACAGCGACCTACGAGCAGTACTTC.

The V and J genes are TRBV10-3 and TRBJ1-3; D may be TRBD1 (5 bases). Germline V lookup: CDR1 ENHRY, CDR2 SYGVKD. The CDR3 totals 13 residues. The germline V and J ends were trimmed by 5 bases and 2 bases, with 7 bases remaining between them. CDR3 sequence: CAISQGTGNTIYF. CDR3 bases: TGTGCCATCAGTCAGGGTACTGGAAACACCATATATTTT.

A single count supports this clone. The V call is TRBV5-8, the J call TRBJ2-3; the match to TRBD2 covers 11 bases. Germline V gene sequence: CDR1 SGHTS, CDR2 YDEGEE. The CDR3 covers 14 residues. V lost 2 bases to trimming and J lost 5 bases; unmatched junction nucleotides: 1. Here the CDR3 reads CASSFGLAGDTQYF. The CDR3 region has the DNA TGTGCCAGCAGCTTCGGACTAGCGGGAGATACGCAGTATTTT.

The rearrangement links TRBV28 to TRBJ1-1, with 9 bases matching TRBD1. Germline-derived CDR1 and CDR2 are MDHEN and SYDVKM. The V and J ends lost 4 bases and 4 bases, in that order; junction bases with no gene match: 7. This CDR3 region has 15 residues. The CDR3 bases are TGTGCCAGCAGTTCGGGGGACAGGGCGGGCACTGAAGCTTTCTTT. Protein product: CASSSGDRAGTEAFF.

This clone was seen more than once but under ten times. This chain joins TRBV11-2 and TRBJ2-6; TRBD1 aligns across 10 bases. The CDR3 is 17 residues long. Germline-derived CDR1 and CDR2 are SGHAT and FQNNGV. V dropped 8 bases and J dropped 0; count of bases not matched to a gene: 7. The CDR3 DNA is TGTGCCAGCGGACAGACAGGGGGCACCTCTGGGGCCAACGTCCTGACTTTC. Residues: CASGQTGGTSGANVLTF.

This chain connects TRBV30 to TRBJ1-4, with unresolved D. V lost 2 bases to trimming and J lost 10 bases, with 17 bases between them. This CDR3 has 14 amino acids. The germline V gene encodes CDR1 GTSNPN and CDR2 SVGIG (reference sequence). This CDR3 is CAWSSLAPPVKLFF. DNA of the CDR3: TGTGCCTGGAGTAGCCTTGCCCCTCCGGTAAAACTGTTTTTT. The full variable domain, rest sourced from reference TRBV30 and TRBJ1-4, is SQTIHQWPATLVQPVGSPLSLECTVEGTSNPNLYWYRQAAGRGLQLLFYSVGIGQISSEVPQNLSASRPQDRQFILSSKKLLLSDSGFYLCAWSSLAPPVKLFFGSGTQLSVL.

The sample holds a few counts of this clone. V usage is TRBV6-1 and J usage is TRBJ2-2; D gene ambiguous. The CDR3 is made up of 15 amino acids. Germline lookup yields CDR1 MNHNS and CDR2 SASEGT. The V and J ends lost 5 bases and 6 bases respectively, with 16 bases between them. The CDR3 protein is CASSSVAWSAGELFF. The CDR3 DNA follows: TGTGCCAGCAGTTCAGTAGCTTGGTCTGCCGGGGAGCTGTTTTTT.

J is TRBJ1-5 and V is TRBV7-3, with 7 bases lining up with TRBD1. There are 17 residues in the CDR3. Germline trimming cut 2 bases from V and 7 bases from J; bases unmatched to any gene: 14. CDR1 and CDR2 from the germline V gene are SGHTA and FQGTGA. CDR3 region: CASSLPHRQGSSQPQHF. CDR3 coding DNA: TGTGCCAGCAGCTTACCCCATCGACAGGGAAGCAGCCAGCCCCAGCATTTT.

The chain is built from TRBV27 and TRBJ1-1; 9 bases are shared with TRBD1. CDR1 and CDR2 (germline): MNHEY, SMNVEV (reference sequence). This CDR3 is 15 amino acids long. Trimming took 8 bases from V and 5 from J; bases not matched to a gene: 12. The CDR3: CASASSGTGRTEAFF. In DNA form, the CDR3 reads TGTGCCAGCGCCTCCTCTGGGACAGGGAGGACTGAAGCTTTCTTT.

The CDR3 sequence: CASSLQGFDEQYF. As DNA, the CDR3 is TGTGCCAGCAGTTTACAGGGTTTCGACGAGCAGTACTTC. The rearrangement links TRBV2 to TRBJ2-7, with D possibly matching TRBD1 (6 bases). There are 13 residues in the CDR3. V lost 5 bases and J lost 5, with 13 bases in between. Germline V gives CDR1 SNHLY, CDR2 FYNNEI.

In the case of this clone: The germline gene is not matched at one end of the junction; a read error may be the cause. The V and J genes are TRBV7-9 and TRBJ2-3, with 7 nucleotides matching TRBD1. The CDR3 has 14 amino acids. Per germline, CDR1 SEHNR and CDR2 FQNEAQ (reference sequence). In DNA form, the CDR3 reads TGTTCCAGCAGCTTAAACAGGGGTTGGGATACGCAGTATTTT. Its protein is CSSSLNRGWDTQYF.

The V call is TRBV5-1, the J call TRBJ2-7, with TRBD2 matching 8 bases. V dropped 3 bases and J dropped 2; count of bases not matched to a gene: 4. This CDR3 has 14 amino acids. Looked up from germline, CDR1 is SGHRS and CDR2 is YFSETQ. The CDR3 loop is CASSSRGLAYEQYF. As DNA, the CDR3 is TGCGCCAGCAGCTCGAGGGGACTAGCCTACGAGCAGTACTTC.

The chain couples TRBV27 to TRBJ2-3; D not resolved. Germline V lookup: CDR1 MNHEY, CDR2 SMNVEV (reference sequence). This CDR3 is built from 14 residues. The V end lost 7 bases, the J end lost 1 base, and 12 bases lay between the germline ends. This CDR3 is CASIGYGRTDTQYF. CDR3 nucleotides: TGTGCCAGCATCGGGTACGGCCGCACAGATACGCAGTATTTT.

As to this clone: The junction shows a germline mismatch at one end, possibly a read error. This chain connects TRBV6-5 to TRBJ1-1; no reliable D call. Looked up from germline, CDR1 is MNHEY and CDR2 is SVGAGI. The CDR3 is 14 amino acids. CDR3 coding DNA: TGTGCCAGCAGCTACTTAGGAGGGATCCCTGAAGCTTTCTTT. This translates into CASSYLGGIPEAFF.

The J gene is TRBJ1-2, the V gene TRBV5-8; no definite D call. CDR1 and CDR2 from the germline V gene are SGHTS and YDEGEE. Trimming shortened V by 4 bases and J by 4 bases, and 8 bases separated the two germline ends. The CDR3 loop spans 12 amino acids. The CDR3 protein is CASSQRLYGYTF. The CDR3 nucleotides are TGTGCCAGCAGCCAGCGACTCTATGGCTACACCTTC.

J is TRBJ1-1 and V is TRBV30; 8 nucleotides match TRBD1. J was trimmed by 11 bases and V by 5 bases; bases with no gene match: 4. Germline V CDR1 and CDR2: GTSNPN, SVGIG (reference sequence). The CDR3 runs 10 residues. DNA for the CDR3: TGTGCCTGGGGGGACAGGCGGGCTTTCTTT. Its translation is CAWGDRRAFF.

The chain employs TRBV6-5 and TRBJ2-7, with D possibly matching TRBD2 (6 bases). V gave up 6 bases and J gave up 0 bases, with 9 bases separating them. Germline V gene sequence: CDR1 MNHEY, CDR2 SVGAGI. CDR3 length equals 13 residues. CDR3 bases: TGTGCCAGCAGAAGTAGCGGCTCCTACGAGCAGTACTTC. Encoded protein: CASRSSGSYEQYF.